One and the same sample provided the 19 T cell receptor beta chains below, sequenced in a study of CD8 T cells in Susac syndrome. RNA was extracted with the RNeasy kit, and a quantity of roughly 0.45 to 1 ug was reverse transcribed using random hexamers. From the immunoSEQ multiplex PCR reads, TCRdb called clonotypes with MiXCR, one entry per CDR3 protein. The sample shows 300,000 or so distinct CDR3 sequences, about 90% of them seen only once. The source material was CD4+ T cells from PBMCs. All receptors come from a human donor with multiple sclerosis.

The chain has TRBV9 and TRBJ2-1; D ambiguous. The germline V gene encodes CDR1 SGDLS and CDR2 YYNGEE. The CDR3 totals 14 residues. V was shortened by 4 bases and J by 5 bases, with 13 bases between the two germline ends. Here the CDR3 reads CASSLDPFNNEQFF. The CDR3, as DNA: TGTGCCAGCAGCCTAGATCCCTTTAACAATGAGCAGTTCTTC.

The chain recombines TRBV15 with TRBJ2-7; 12 positions match TRBD1. The CDR3 runs 14 residues. The germline V gene encodes CDR1 LNHNV and CDR2 YYDKDF (reference sequence). Losses at the gene ends were 7 bases for V and 2 bases for J; bases not matched to a gene: 3. The chain's CDR3 is CATNRDRGPYEQYF. Written as DNA, the CDR3 is TGTGCCACCAATCGGGACAGGGGGCCCTACGAGCAGTACTTC.

The chain joins TRBV3-1 to TRBJ2-5, with 9 nucleotides matching TRBD1. The CDR3 extends over 16 amino acids. Germline trimming cut 0 bases from V and 6 bases from J; bases unmatched to any gene: 8. The germline V gene encodes CDR1 LGHDT and CDR2 YNNKEL (reference sequence). DNA for the CDR3: TGTGCCAGCAGCCAAGACGCCGGGACAGGGATGAAGACCCAGTACTTC. It yields the protein CASSQDAGTGMKTQYF.

This chain joins TRBV19 and TRBJ2-4; D is uncertain. V gave up 5 bases and J gave up 13 bases, with 9 bases separating them. The CDR3 spans 10 residues. Germline lookup yields CDR1 LNHDA and CDR2 SQIVND (reference sequence). The CDR3 bases are TGTGCCAGTAGTCGAAATCCACAGTACTTC. Translating gives CASSRNPQYF.

This chain links TRBV6-6 with TRBJ1-1, with D perhaps matching TRBD1 (6 bases). The CDR3 has 15 amino acids. Germline CDR1 and CDR2: MNHNY and SVGAGI (reference sequence). Trimming took 3 bases from V and 8 from J, leaving 19 bases between them. The DNA for the CDR3 is TGTGCCAGCAGTTATCGTATTGGGTCGGGGGGCGAAGCTTTCTTT. It encodes CASSYRIGSGGEAFF.

The CDR3 nucleotides are TGTGCCAGCACCGGGACTCCCACCTCTGGGGCCAACGTCCTGACTTTC. Protein product: CASTGTPTSGANVLTF. This sequence joins TRBV7-9 and TRBJ2-6; D is perhaps TRBD2 (6 bases). Trimming cost V 7 bases and J 0 bases, with 13 bases left between them. The CDR3 runs 16 residues. Germline-derived CDR1 and CDR2 are SEHNR and FQNEAQ (reference sequence).

The genes are TRBV18 and TRBJ1-5, with 10 bases identical to TRBD1. This CDR3 region has 14 residues. CDR1 is KGHSH, CDR2 LQKENI, per germline. V lost 6 bases, J lost 4 bases, and 3 bases stayed unmatched. The CDR3 reads CASSSGQGNQPQHF. In DNA, the CDR3 is TGTGCCAGCTCTTCGGGACAGGGGAATCAGCCCCAGCATTTT.

CDR3 sequence reads: CASSRTGLSNEQFF. CDR3 in DNA: TGTGCCAGCAGTCGAACTGGTTTATCCAATGAGCAGTTCTTC. J is TRBJ2-1 and V is TRBV7-6, with no clear D. CDR3 length equals 14 residues. Between the trimmed V and J ends, which lost 6 bases and 6 bases, there was a span of 15 bases. Germline values: CDR1 SGHVS, CDR2 FNYEAQ.

J is TRBJ2-1 and V is TRBV5-1, with 9 bases identical to TRBD2. The trim removed 2 bases at V and 9 bases at J, leaving 9 bases unmatched. The CDR3 length is 15 residues. Germline V gives CDR1 SGHRS, CDR2 YFSETQ. The CDR3 DNA reads TGCGCCAGCAGCTTCTTTGCTAGCGGGATAAGTGAGCAGTTCTTC. It codes for CASSFFASGISEQFF. The whole variable domain, filled in from reference TRBV5-1 and TRBJ2-1, reads KAGVTQTPRYLIKTRGQQVTLSCSPISGHRSVSWYQQTPGQGLQFLFEYFSETQRNKGNFPGRFSGRQFSNSRSEMNVSTLELGDSALYLCASSFFASGISEQFFGPGTRLTVL.

The V gene is TRBV5-1, the J gene TRBJ1-6; unclear D gene. The germline V gene has CDR1 SGHRS and CDR2 YFSETQ. The CDR3 is made up of 16 amino acids. Trimming removed 0 bases from V and 2 bases from J, with 9 bases in between. For the CDR3, the DNA is TGCGCCAGCAGCTTGGGACTTGGAGCCTATAATTCACCCCTCCACTTT. This sequence encodes CASSLGLGAYNSPLHF. Together with reference TRBV5-1 and TRBJ1-6, the CDR3 gives the full variable domain: KAGVTQTPRYLIKTRGQQVTLSCSPISGHRSVSWYQQTPGQGLQFLFEYFSETQRNKGNFPGRFSGRQFSNSRSEMNVSTLELGDSALYLCASSLGLGAYNSPLHFGNGTRLTVT.

The rearrangement uses TRBV5-5 and TRBJ2-5; D is perhaps TRBD1 (6 bases). Germline CDR1 and CDR2: SGHKS and YYEKEE (reference sequence). The CDR3 consists of 13 residues. V gave up 0 bases and J gave up 7 bases, with 10 bases separating them. CDR3 amino acids: CASSLEVQGTQYF. The CDR3 bases are TGTGCCAGCAGCTTGGAGGTACAGGGGACCCAGTACTTC.

This chain links TRBV4-1 with TRBJ1-2; D ambiguous. This CDR3 has 17 amino acids. Germline assignment: CDR1 MGHRA and CDR2 YSYEKL. Between the trimmed V and J ends, which lost 0 bases and 0 bases, there was a span of 14 bases. CDR3 loop: CASSQDPARASNYGYTF. CDR3 in DNA: TGCGCCAGCAGCCAAGATCCGGCGAGAGCCTCTAACTATGGCTACACCTTC.

The chain recombines TRBV3-1 with TRBJ1-1; 7 positions match TRBD1. Germline loops: CDR1 LGHDT, CDR2 YNNKEL (reference sequence). Germline trimming cut 1 base from V and 3 bases from J; bases unmatched to any gene: 8. The CDR3 runs to 16 residues. The CDR3 coding sequence is TGTGCCAGCAGCCAAGGCCCGGGACAGCCCTACACTGAAGCTTTCTTT. It yields the protein CASSQGPGQPYTEAFF.

The chain is built from TRBV5-1 and TRBJ1-1; D unresolved. The CDR3 runs 14 residues. The V end lost 4 bases, the J end lost 4 bases, and 14 bases lay between the germline ends. Germline V CDR1 and CDR2: SGHRS, YFSETQ. This CDR3 reads CASSHETDSTEAFF. The CDR3 DNA reads TGCGCCAGCAGCCACGAAACAGACTCCACTGAAGCTTTCTTT.

CDR3: CASSETGTGDPGGNQPQHF. The DNA for the CDR3 is TGTGCCAGCAGTGAAACCGGGACAGGGGACCCAGGTGGGAATCAGCCCCAGCATTTT. The chain employs TRBV2 and TRBJ1-5; 10 bases map to TRBD1. The CDR3 covers 19 residues. Germline assignment: CDR1 SNHLY and CDR2 FYNNEI. V dropped 2 bases and J dropped 4; count of bases not matched to a gene: 14.

The rearrangement uses TRBV27 and TRBJ2-5, with TRBD2 identical over 12 bases. Looked up from germline, CDR1 is MNHEY and CDR2 is SMNVEV (reference sequence). The CDR3 totals 17 residues. Trimming at V came to 0 bases and at J to 5 bases, leaving 7 bases not matched to a gene. The CDR3 protein is CASSLSPSGGARETQYF. In DNA form, the CDR3 reads TGTGCCAGCAGTTTATCACCTAGCGGGGGGGCCCGGGAGACCCAGTACTTC.

This clonotype occurred once. The chain has TRBV6-1 and TRBJ2-5; 15 bases are a match to TRBD2. Trimming at V came to 1 base and at J to 2 bases, leaving 11 bases not matched to a gene. CDR1 and CDR2 (germline): MNHNS, SASEGT. This CDR3 spans 20 amino acids. The CDR3 loop reads CASSEGKPGLAGGWQETQYF. As DNA, the CDR3 is TGTGCCAGCAGTGAAGGGAAACCGGGACTAGCGGGGGGCTGGCAAGAGACCCAGTACTTC.

The rearrangement uses TRBV6-1 and TRBJ1-5; D is possibly TRBD1 (5 bases). V was pared by 6 bases and J by 3 bases, with 18 bases between. Germline CDR1 reads MNHNS; CDR2 reads SASEGT. This CDR3 region has 16 residues. The CDR3: CASRGLLGTHNQPQHF. DNA for the CDR3: TGTGCCAGCAGGGGCCTTTTAGGGACCCACAATCAGCCCCAGCATTTT.

In this sample, this clonotype turned up once. V usage is TRBV11-3 and J usage is TRBJ2-1; D is uncertain. Germline V gene lookup returns CDR1 SGHNT and CDR2 YENEEA. Trimming removed 0 bases from V and 6 bases from J, with 3 bases in between. CDR3 length equals 12 residues. CDR3 coding DNA: TGTGCCAGCAGCTTAGATTTCAATGAGCAGTTCTTC. It is translated as CASSLDFNEQFF.